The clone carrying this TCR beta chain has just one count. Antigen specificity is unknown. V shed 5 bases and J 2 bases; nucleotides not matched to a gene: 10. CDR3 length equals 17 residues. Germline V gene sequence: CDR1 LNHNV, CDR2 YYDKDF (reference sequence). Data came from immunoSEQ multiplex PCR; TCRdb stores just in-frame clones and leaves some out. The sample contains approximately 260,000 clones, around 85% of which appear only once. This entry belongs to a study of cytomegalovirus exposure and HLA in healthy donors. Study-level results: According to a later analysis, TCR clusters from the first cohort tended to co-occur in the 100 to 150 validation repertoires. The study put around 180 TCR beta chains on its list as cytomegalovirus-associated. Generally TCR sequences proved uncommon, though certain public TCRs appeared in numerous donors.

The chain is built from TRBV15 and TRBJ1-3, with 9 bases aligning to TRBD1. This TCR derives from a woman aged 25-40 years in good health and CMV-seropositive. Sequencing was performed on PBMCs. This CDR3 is CATSGLGTGPAGNTIYF. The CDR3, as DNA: TGTGCCACCAGCGGCCTCGGGACAGGGCCGGCTGGAAACACCATATATTTT.